The 27 T cell receptor beta chains below were found in one sample sequenced in a study of blood T cells in healthy people across ages. PCR was performed a second time for about 7 to 11 cycles using a sample-barcoded 5' primer and a J-beta primer mix. One entry per CDR3 protein, called by TCRdb with MiXCR from the 5' RACE reads. The data show around 620,000 distinct CDR3 sequences, 27% seen once. Sequencing was performed on blood. These receptors were obtained from a woman in her sixties or seventies in good health.

This clonotype was picked up a small number of times. The V and J genes are TRBV10-3 and TRBJ2-3; TRBD2 matches at 12 bases. The germline V gene encodes CDR1 ENHRY and CDR2 SYGVKD. The CDR3 runs 15 residues. The trim removed 6 bases at V and 2 bases at J, leaving 3 bases unmatched. This chain's CDR3 is CAIRLAGGHTDTQYF. Written as DNA, the CDR3 is TGTGCCATCAGACTAGCGGGGGGACACACAGATACGCAGTATTTT.

This clonotype was detected only a few times. The V and J genes are TRBV5-1 and TRBJ2-5; TRBD1 aligns across 7 bases. Germline CDR1 and CDR2: SGHRS and YFSETQ. CDR3 length: 19 residues. V trimming: 4 bases; J trimming: 0 bases; junction bases outside the gene matches: 18. The CDR3 DNA reads TGCGCCAGCAGCGAAGGGGGACAGCTCAACCCAAAGTACCAAGAGACCCAGTACTTC. It codes for CASSEGGQLNPKYQETQYF.

The chain has TRBV7-8 and TRBJ2-3, with TRBD2 matching over 10 bases. The germline gives CDR1 SGHVS, CDR2 FQNEAQ. V shed 1 base and J 4 bases; nucleotides not matched to a gene: 5. The length of the CDR3 is 16 residues. The DNA for the CDR3 is TGTGCCAGCAGCTTAGGTTCCAGCGGGGGGGCAGATACGCAGTATTTT. It yields the protein CASSLGSSGGADTQYF.

This clonotype was seen a few times. V usage is TRBV4-1 and J usage is TRBJ1-6, with D maybe TRBD1 (5 bases). Germline loops: CDR1 MGHRA, CDR2 YSYEKL. V lost 10 bases, J lost 7 bases, and 23 bases lay in between. The CDR3 loop spans 16 amino acids. The chain's CDR3 is CANSRTEGQGNSPLHF. For the CDR3, the DNA is TGCGCCAACAGTCGTACGGAAGGGCAGGGAAATTCACCCCTCCACTTT.

V is TRBV5-5 and J is TRBJ2-1; D gene ambiguous. The CDR3 has 15 amino acids. Germline V gives CDR1 SGHKS, CDR2 YYEKEE (reference sequence). The ends were cut back, 4 bases at V and 4 bases at J, with 15 bases in the middle. The CDR3, as DNA: TGTGCCAGCAGCCGGGTAGGGAACGTATACAATGAGCAGTTCTTC. Amino acid sequence: CASSRVGNVYNEQFF.

V gene TRBV4-3 combines with J gene TRBJ2-7, with D maybe TRBD1 (6 bases). The V gene's germline CDR1 is LGHNA and CDR2 YSLEER. This CDR3 comprises 16 residues. V lost 1 base and J 4 bases, leaving 17 bases between the germline ends. This chain's CDR3 is CASSQGLAGAMYEQYF. CDR3 DNA sequence: TGCGCCAGCAGCCAAGGTCTGGCAGGGGCAATGTACGAGCAGTACTTC.

This rearrangement joins TRBV6-1 to TRBJ2-5; 8 bases are shared with TRBD2. Matching the DNA end better, TRBJ2-1 makes the J call doubtful. The CDR3 runs to 18 residues. From germline, CDR1 is MNHNS and CDR2 SASEGT. The CDR3 DNA follows: TGTGCCAGCAGCCCAACCCCCGGGACCTCCCGCGGGAGGAATGAGCAGTTCTTC. Protein sequence: CASSPTPGTSRGRNEQFF.

The sample holds a few counts of this clonotype. The chain has TRBV5-1 and TRBJ2-7, with 8 bases matching TRBD1. V was pared by 2 bases and J by 6 bases, with 10 bases of the junction left unmatched. The CDR3 totals 15 residues. Germline V gives CDR1 SGHRS, CDR2 YFSETQ. CDR3 DNA sequence: TGCGCCAGCAGCTTACGGACAGGGTGGGCCCGCGAGCAGTACTTC. Translation: CASSLRTGWAREQYF. The full variable domain, in which reference TRBV5-1 and TRBJ2-7 provide the parts outside the CDR3, is KAGVTQTPRYLIKTRGQQVTLSCSPISGHRSVSWYQQTPGQGLQFLFEYFSETQRNKGNFPGRFSGRQFSNSRSEMNVSTLELGDSALYLCASSLRTGWAREQYFGPGTRLTVT.

J is TRBJ2-2 and V is TRBV7-2, with 10 bases fitting TRBD1. Germline V CDR1 and CDR2: SGHTA, FQGNSA. J gave up 4 bases and V 6 bases, and 5 bases lay outside the gene matches. The CDR3 is 15 residues long. The CDR3 reads CASSYRTGGTGELFF. As DNA, the CDR3 is TGTGCCAGCAGTTACCGGACAGGGGGCACCGGGGAGCTGTTTTTT.

This clonotype was seen only a few times. The V and J genes are TRBV12-3 or TRBV12-4 and TRBJ2-5; D might be TRBD1 (8 bases). The end of the DNA is better explained by TRBJ2-7, so the J call may be wrong. There are 14 residues in the CDR3. Written as DNA, the CDR3 is TGTGCCAGCAGCATACAGGGGGGGGCCTACGAGCAGTACTTC. Residues: CASSIQGGAYEQYF.

The chain links TRBV2 to TRBJ2-7, with TRBD1 matching 7 bases. V was pared by 5 bases and J by 3 bases, with 4 bases of the junction left unmatched. The CDR3 covers 13 residues. The germline V gene encodes CDR1 SNHLY and CDR2 FYNNEI. CDR3 DNA sequence: TGTGCCAGCAGTTCCGGGACAGTCTACGAGCAGTACTTC. Protein sequence: CASSSGTVYEQYF.

This clonotype appeared a few times. The V call is TRBV29-1, the J call TRBJ2-5, with D possibly matching TRBD1 (5 bases). The DNA end lines up better with TRBJ2-7; the J call may be wrong. Germline lookup yields CDR1 SQVTM and CDR2 ANQGSEA. The length of the CDR3 is 12 residues. The CDR3 DNA reads TGCAGCGCTGGGGCGGCATCCTACGAGCAGTACTTC. This encodes CSAGAASYEQYF.

V is TRBV7-9 and J is TRBJ2-5; TRBD1 agrees at 9 bases. Per the germline V gene, CDR1 is SEHNR and CDR2 is FQNEAQ (reference sequence). This CDR3 has 18 residues. The V and J ends lost 4 bases and 7 bases, in that order; junction bases with no gene match: 19. CDR3 bases: TGTGCCAGCAGCTCCACGACAGGGGGTCACCTAGCGGATGGGACCCAGTACTTC. It codes for CASSSTTGGHLADGTQYF.

V gene TRBV4-3 combines with J gene TRBJ2-1; D is ambiguous. This CDR3 comprises 15 residues. Germline values: CDR1 LGHNA, CDR2 YSLEER. Trimming removed 4 bases from V and 0 bases from J, with 10 bases in between. Here the CDR3 reads CASSPTESSYNEQFF. CDR3 in DNA: TGCGCCAGCAGCCCGACTGAGAGCTCCTACAATGAGCAGTTCTTC.

The chain combines TRBV9 with TRBJ2-1, with D hard to call. The V gene lost 3 bases and the J gene lost 10 bases, with 8 bases spanning the gap. This CDR3 has 11 residues. Looked up from germline, CDR1 is SGDLS and CDR2 is YYNGEE. CDR3 protein: CASSGGPEQFF. The CDR3 coding sequence is TGTGCCAGCAGCGGCGGCCCCGAGCAGTTCTTC.

This clonotype occurred a few times. The CDR3 reads CASMPALAKNIQYF. CDR3 sequence (DNA): TGTGCCAGCATGCCAGCCTTAGCCAAAAACATTCAGTACTTC. J is TRBJ2-4 and V is TRBV28; D gene unclear. Trimming stripped 7 bases from V and 0 bases from J, with 10 bases between. CDR3 length: 14 residues. The germline CDR1 and CDR2 sequences are MDHEN and SYDVKM. The full variable domain, completed using reference TRBV28 and TRBJ2-4, is DVKVTQSSRYLVKRTGEKVFLECVQDMDHENMFWYRQDPGLGLRLIYFSYDVKMKEKGDIPEGYSVSREKKERFSLILESASTNQTSMYLCASMPALAKNIQYFGAGTRLSVL.

The chain carries TRBV20-1 and TRBJ2-5; TRBD2 aligns across 11 bases. The V segment lost 3 bases and the J segment 3 bases; nucleotides outside the gene matches: 9. The germline gives CDR1 DFQATT, CDR2 SNEGSKA (reference sequence). The length of the CDR3 is 16 residues. CDR3 loop: CSASSSSGGRKETQYF. The CDR3 DNA reads TGCAGTGCTAGTTCGTCTAGCGGGGGGCGAAAAGAGACCCAGTACTTC.

This chain links TRBV2 with TRBJ2-5, with D possibly TRBD2 on 5 matching bases. The CDR3 sequence is 14 residues long. The V and J ends lost 2 bases and 0 bases respectively, with 7 bases between them. Germline V gene data show CDR1 as SNHLY and CDR2 as FYNNEI. The CDR3 sequence is CASSENGDQETQYF. CDR3 in DNA: TGTGCCAGCAGTGAAAACGGGGACCAAGAGACCCAGTACTTC.

This clonotype was seen a handful of times. This chain uses TRBV30 with TRBJ2-4; no definite D call. From germline, CDR1 is GTSNPN and CDR2 SVGIG (reference sequence). V gave up 5 bases and J gave up 0 bases, with 14 bases separating them. The CDR3 spans 15 residues. For the CDR3, the DNA is TGTGCCTGGCAAAATCGTGATCTAGCCAAAAACATTCAGTACTTC. Translated: CAWQNRDLAKNIQYF.

The genes are TRBV29-1 and TRBJ1-1; D not certain. The CDR3 extends over 13 amino acids. Between the trimmed V and J ends, which lost 1 base and 3 bases, there was a span of 9 bases. CDR1 and CDR2 (germline): SQVTM, ANQGSEA. The CDR3 spells CSVEGGPDTEAFF. The CDR3 region has the DNA TGCAGCGTTGAAGGAGGTCCGGACACTGAAGCTTTCTTT. The whole variable domain, filled in from reference TRBV29-1 and TRBJ1-1, reads SAVISQKPSRDICQRGTSLTIQCQVDSQVTMMFWYRQQPGQSLTLIATANQGSEATYESGFVIDKFPISRPNLTFSTLTVSNMSPEDSSIYLCSVEGGPDTEAFFGQGTRLTVV.

This clonotype has more than one count but fewer than ten. The CDR3 spells CASSYIFTGTLNTEAFF. In DNA, the CDR3 is TGTGCCAGCAGTTACATTTTTACAGGGACCCTGAACACTGAAGCTTTCTTT. J is TRBJ1-1 and V is TRBV6-5, with a possible D match to TRBD1 (6 bases). V was cut by 2 bases and J by 0 bases, with 16 bases left in between. Germline lookup yields CDR1 MNHEY and CDR2 SVGAGI. The CDR3 extends over 17 amino acids.

The chain recombines TRBV9 with TRBJ1-2; maybe TRBD1 (6 bases). The CDR3 loop spans 14 amino acids. Germline CDR1 and CDR2: SGDLS and YYNGEE. Trimming cost V 5 bases and J 4 bases, with 15 bases left between them. DNA of the CDR3: TGTGCCAGCAGTCACATAGGGGGGATCTATGGCTACACCTTC. It encodes CASSHIGGIYGYTF.

This clonotype was seen a few times. The gene calls are TRBV5-1 and TRBJ1-6, with TRBD1 matching over 7 bases. Germline V gene lookup returns CDR1 SGHRS and CDR2 YFSETQ. The trim removed 0 bases at V and 8 bases at J, leaving 2 bases unmatched. This CDR3 is 14 amino acids long. CDR3 in DNA: TGCGCCAGCAGCTTGGGACAGGGAGATTCACCCCTCCACTTT. Protein product: CASSLGQGDSPLHF.

This clonotype appeared a few times. The chain recombines TRBV25-1 with TRBJ1-4; 9 nucleotides agree with TRBD1. Per the germline V gene, CDR1 is MGHDK and CDR2 is SYGVNS. The ends lost 3 bases at V and 3 bases at J; junction bases unmatched: 2. There are 15 residues in the CDR3. The CDR3 DNA reads TGTGCCAGCAGTGACTACAGGGGGCCTAATGAAAAACTGTTTTTT. Translation gives CASSDYRGPNEKLFF.

CDR3 loop: CATSQTTNYGYTF. The CDR3 region has the DNA TGTGCCACCAGCCAGACAACTAACTATGGCTACACCTTC. The chain combines TRBV15 with TRBJ1-2; D is ambiguous. This CDR3 contains 13 residues. Germline CDR1 reads LNHNV; CDR2 reads YYDKDF (reference sequence). Between the trimmed V and J ends, which lost 5 bases and 0 bases, there was a span of 7 bases.

This clonotype was counted between two and nine times. The gene calls are TRBV5-5 and TRBJ1-4; possibly TRBD1 for D (5 bases). Trimming took off 0 bases at V and 7 bases at J, with 13 bases between the two ends. Germline values: CDR1 SGHKS, CDR2 YYEKEE (reference sequence). CDR3 size: 15 residues. The CDR3 reads CASSLAPGKGEKLFF. The CDR3 DNA follows: TGTGCCAGCAGCTTGGCGCCAGGGAAAGGTGAAAAACTGTTTTTT.

V usage is TRBV7-2 and J usage is TRBJ1-1; tentative D call: TRBD1 (5 bases). Between the trimmed V and J ends, which lost 4 bases and 3 bases, there was a span of 18 bases. From germline, CDR1 is SGHTA and CDR2 FQGNSA. CDR3 size: 16 residues. In DNA form, the CDR3 reads TGTGCCAGCAGCTCATCATGGGGTGGGGCGGACACTGAAGCTTTCTTT. It encodes CASSSSWGGADTEAFF.